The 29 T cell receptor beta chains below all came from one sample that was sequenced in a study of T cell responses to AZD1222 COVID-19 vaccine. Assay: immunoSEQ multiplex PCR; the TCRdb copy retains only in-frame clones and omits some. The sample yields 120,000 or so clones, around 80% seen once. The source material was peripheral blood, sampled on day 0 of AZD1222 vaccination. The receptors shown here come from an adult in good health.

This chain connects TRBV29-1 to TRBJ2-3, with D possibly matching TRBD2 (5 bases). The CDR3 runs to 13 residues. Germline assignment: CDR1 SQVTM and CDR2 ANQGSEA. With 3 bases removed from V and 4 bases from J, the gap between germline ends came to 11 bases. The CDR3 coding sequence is TGCAGCGTTGAGGGAGTTGTGGCAGATACGCAGTATTTT. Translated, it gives CSVEGVVADTQYF.

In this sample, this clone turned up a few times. DNA of the CDR3: TGTGCCTGGAATCAAGGCTCCTACGAGCAGTACTTC. Translating gives CAWNQGSYEQYF. This chain connects TRBV30 to TRBJ2-7; D is uncertain. Germline V gene sequence: CDR1 GTSNPN, CDR2 SVGIG (reference sequence). The V gene lost 4 bases and the J gene lost 0 bases, with 7 bases spanning the gap. The CDR3 length is 12 residues.

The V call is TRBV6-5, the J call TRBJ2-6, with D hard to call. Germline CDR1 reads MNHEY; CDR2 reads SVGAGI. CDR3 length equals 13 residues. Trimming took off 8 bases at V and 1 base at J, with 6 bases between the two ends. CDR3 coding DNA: TGTGCCAGCGGGGTTTCTGGGGCCAACGTCCTGACTTTC. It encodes CASGVSGANVLTF.

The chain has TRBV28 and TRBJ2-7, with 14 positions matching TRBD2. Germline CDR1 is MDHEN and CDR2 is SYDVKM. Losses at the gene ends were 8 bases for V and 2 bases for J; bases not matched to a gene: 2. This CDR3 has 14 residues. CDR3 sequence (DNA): TGTGCCAGCGGACTAGCGGGGGGTACCTACGAGCAGTACTTC. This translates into CASGLAGGTYEQYF.

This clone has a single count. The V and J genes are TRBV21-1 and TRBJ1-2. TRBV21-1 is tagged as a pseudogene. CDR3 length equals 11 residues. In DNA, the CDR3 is TGTGCCAGCAGCCACCACGGTGGCTACACCTTC. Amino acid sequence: CASSHHGGYTF.

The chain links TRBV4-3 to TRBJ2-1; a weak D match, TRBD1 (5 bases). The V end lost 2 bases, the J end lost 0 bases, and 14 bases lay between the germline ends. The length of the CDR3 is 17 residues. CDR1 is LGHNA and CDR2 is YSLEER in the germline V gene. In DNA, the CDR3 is TGCGCCAGCAGCCAAAACTGGGGCTCAGGCTCCTACAATGAGCAGTTCTTC. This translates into CASSQNWGSGSYNEQFF.

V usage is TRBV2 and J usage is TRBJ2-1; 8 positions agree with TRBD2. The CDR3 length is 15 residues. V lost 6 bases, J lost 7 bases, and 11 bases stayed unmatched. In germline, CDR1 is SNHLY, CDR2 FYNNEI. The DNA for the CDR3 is TGTGCCAGCAGCTCACAGGGAGCGGGAGCAAATGAGCAGTTCTTC. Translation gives CASSSQGAGANEQFF.

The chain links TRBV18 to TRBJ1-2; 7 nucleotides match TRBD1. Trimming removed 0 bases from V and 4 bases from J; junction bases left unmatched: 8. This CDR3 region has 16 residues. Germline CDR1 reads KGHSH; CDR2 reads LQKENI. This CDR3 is CASSPPSRTGFYGYTF. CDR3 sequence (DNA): TGTGCCAGCTCACCACCGTCGAGGACAGGTTTCTATGGCTACACCTTC.

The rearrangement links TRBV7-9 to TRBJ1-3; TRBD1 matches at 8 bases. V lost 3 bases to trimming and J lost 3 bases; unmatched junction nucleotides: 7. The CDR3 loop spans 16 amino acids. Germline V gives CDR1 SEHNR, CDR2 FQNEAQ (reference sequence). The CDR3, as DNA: TGTGCCAGCAGCTTCCTGACAGGGGTTGGTGGAAACACCATATATTTT. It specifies CASSFLTGVGGNTIYF.

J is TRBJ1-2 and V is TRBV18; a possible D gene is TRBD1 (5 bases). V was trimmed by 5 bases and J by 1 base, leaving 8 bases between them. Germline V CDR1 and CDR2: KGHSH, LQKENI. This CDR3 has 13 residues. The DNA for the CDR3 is TGTGCCAGCTCAACTGACAGTAACTATGGCTACACCTTC. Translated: CASSTDSNYGYTF.

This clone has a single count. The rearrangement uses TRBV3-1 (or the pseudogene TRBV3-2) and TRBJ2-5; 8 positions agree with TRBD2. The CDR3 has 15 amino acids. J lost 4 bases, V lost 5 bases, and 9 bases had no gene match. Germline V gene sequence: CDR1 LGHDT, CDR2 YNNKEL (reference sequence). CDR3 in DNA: TGTGCCAGCAGCGACTTACGGGGGGGCCGAGAGACCCAGTACTTC. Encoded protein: CASSDLRGGRETQYF.

Here the CDR3 reads CASSVVDGGTLFF. The CDR3 DNA reads as TGTGCCAGCAGCGTAGTGGACGGGGGAACGCTGTTTTTT. The chain uses TRBV9 and TRBJ1-4; TRBD1 is a possible D gene (5 bases). The CDR3 spans 13 residues. V dropped 0 bases and J dropped 14 bases, with 14 bases sitting between them. Germline lookup yields CDR1 SGDLS and CDR2 YYNGEE. The whole variable domain, remainder taken from reference TRBV9 and TRBJ1-4, is DSGVTQTPKHLITATGQRVTLRCSPRSGDLSVYWYQQSLDQGLQFLIQYYNGEERAKGNILERFSAQQFPDLHSELNLSSLELGDSALYFCASSVVDGGTLFFGSGTQLSVL.

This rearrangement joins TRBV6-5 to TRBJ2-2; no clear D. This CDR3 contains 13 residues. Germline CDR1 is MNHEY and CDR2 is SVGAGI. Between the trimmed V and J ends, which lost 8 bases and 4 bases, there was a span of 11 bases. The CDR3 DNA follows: TGTGCCAGCGCGTATCGGACCACCGGGGAGCTGTTTTTT. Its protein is CASAYRTTGELFF.

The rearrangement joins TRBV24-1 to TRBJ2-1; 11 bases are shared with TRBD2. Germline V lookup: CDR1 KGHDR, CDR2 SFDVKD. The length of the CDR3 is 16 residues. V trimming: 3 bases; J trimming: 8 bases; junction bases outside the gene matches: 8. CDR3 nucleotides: TGTGCCACCAGTGATGCGTTAGCGGGGGGGTGGTATGAGCAGTTCTTC. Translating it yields CATSDALAGGWYEQFF.

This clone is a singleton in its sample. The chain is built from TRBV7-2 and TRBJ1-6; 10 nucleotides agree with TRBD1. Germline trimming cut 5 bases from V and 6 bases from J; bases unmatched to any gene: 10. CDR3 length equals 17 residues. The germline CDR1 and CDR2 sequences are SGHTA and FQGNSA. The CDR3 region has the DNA TGTGCCAGCAGCAGACGAAAAGGACAGGGGGGTAATTCACCCCTCCACTTT. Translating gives CASSRRKGQGGNSPLHF.

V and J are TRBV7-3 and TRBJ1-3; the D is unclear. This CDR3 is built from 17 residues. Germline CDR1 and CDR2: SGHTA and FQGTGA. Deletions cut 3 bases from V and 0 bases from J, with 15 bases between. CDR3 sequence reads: CASSLVGPESSGNTIYF. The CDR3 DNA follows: TGTGCCAGCAGCTTGGTCGGGCCGGAGAGCTCTGGAAACACCATATATTTT.

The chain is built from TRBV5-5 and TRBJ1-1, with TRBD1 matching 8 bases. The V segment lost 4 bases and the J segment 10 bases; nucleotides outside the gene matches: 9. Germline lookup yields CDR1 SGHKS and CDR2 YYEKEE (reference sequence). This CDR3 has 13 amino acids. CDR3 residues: CASSLPGGLIAFF. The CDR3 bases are TGTGCCAGCAGCCTTCCAGGGGGCTTAATAGCTTTCTTT.

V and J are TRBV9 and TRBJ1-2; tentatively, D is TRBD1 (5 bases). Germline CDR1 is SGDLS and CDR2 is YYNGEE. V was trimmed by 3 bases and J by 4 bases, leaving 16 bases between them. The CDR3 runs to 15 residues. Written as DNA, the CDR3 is TGTGCCAGCAGCGGGTCAGGGAGGTCTGCCTATGGCTACACCTTC. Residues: CASSGSGRSAYGYTF.

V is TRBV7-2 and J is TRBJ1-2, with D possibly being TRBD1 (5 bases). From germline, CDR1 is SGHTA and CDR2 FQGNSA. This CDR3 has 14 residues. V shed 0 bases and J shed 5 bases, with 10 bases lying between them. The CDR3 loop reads CASSLARGLYGYTF. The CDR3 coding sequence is TGTGCCAGCAGCTTAGCCCGGGGACTTTATGGCTACACCTTC.

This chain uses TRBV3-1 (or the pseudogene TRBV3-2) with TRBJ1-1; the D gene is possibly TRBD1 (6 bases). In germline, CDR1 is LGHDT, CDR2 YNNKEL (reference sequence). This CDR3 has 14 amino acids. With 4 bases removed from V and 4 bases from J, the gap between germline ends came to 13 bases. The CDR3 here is CASSLTGRGTEAFF. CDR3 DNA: TGTGCCAGCAGCCTCACCGGCAGGGGCACTGAAGCTTTCTTT.

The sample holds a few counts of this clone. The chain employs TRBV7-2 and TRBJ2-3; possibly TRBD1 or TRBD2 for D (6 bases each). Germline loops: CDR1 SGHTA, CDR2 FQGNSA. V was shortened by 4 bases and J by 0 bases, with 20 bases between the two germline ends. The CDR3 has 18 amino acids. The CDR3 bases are TGTGCCAGCAGCTACATCCCCCGGAGGGGGGCCAGCACAGATACGCAGTATTTT. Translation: CASSYIPRRGASTDTQYF.

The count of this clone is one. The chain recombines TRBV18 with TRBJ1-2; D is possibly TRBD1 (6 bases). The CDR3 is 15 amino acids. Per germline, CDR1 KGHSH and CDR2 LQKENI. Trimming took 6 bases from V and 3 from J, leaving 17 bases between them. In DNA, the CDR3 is TGTGCCAGCTCTCGCCAGGCAGGGGAGGACTATGGCTACACCTTC. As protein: CASSRQAGEDYGYTF.

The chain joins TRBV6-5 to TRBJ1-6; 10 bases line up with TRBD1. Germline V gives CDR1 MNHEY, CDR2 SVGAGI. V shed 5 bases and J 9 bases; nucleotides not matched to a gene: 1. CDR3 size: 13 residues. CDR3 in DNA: TGTGCCAGCAGTCGGACAGGGGGTTCACCCCTCCACTTT. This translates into CASSRTGGSPLHF.

The CDR3 is CASSQQSTGDYGYTF. The CDR3 nucleotides read TGCGCCAGCAGCCAACAATCGACAGGCGACTATGGCTACACCTTC. The rearrangement links TRBV4-3 to TRBJ1-2; perhaps TRBD1 as D (6 bases). The CDR3 is 15 residues long. Per germline, CDR1 LGHNA and CDR2 YSLEER. Deletions cut 2 bases from V and 3 bases from J, with 13 bases between.

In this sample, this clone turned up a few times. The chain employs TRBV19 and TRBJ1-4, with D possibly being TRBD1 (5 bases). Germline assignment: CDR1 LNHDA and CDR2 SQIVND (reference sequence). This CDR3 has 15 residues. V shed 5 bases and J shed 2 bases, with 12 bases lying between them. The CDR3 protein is CASSVDWGTNEKLFF. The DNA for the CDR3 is TGTGCCAGTAGTGTCGACTGGGGGACTAATGAAAAACTGTTTTTT.

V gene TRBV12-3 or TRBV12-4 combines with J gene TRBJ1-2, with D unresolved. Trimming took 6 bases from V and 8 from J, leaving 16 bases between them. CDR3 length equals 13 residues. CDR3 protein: CASSLGVGWGYTF. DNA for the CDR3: TGTGCCAGCAGCCTTGGGGTGGGATGGGGCTACACCTTC.

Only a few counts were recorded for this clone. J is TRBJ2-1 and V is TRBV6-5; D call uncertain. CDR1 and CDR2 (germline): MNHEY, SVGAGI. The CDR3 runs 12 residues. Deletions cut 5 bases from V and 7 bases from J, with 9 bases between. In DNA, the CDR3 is TGTGCCAGCAGTCCCATGGGAAATGAGCAGTTCTTC. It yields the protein CASSPMGNEQFF.

The DNA for the CDR3 is TGTGCCAGCAGTTACTCGAAGGACAGCTCATATGGCTACACCTTC. Protein sequence: CASSYSKDSSYGYTF. The chain couples TRBV6-5 to TRBJ1-2, with a tentative D call TRBD1 (6 bases). This CDR3 region has 15 residues. Germline V gene sequence: CDR1 MNHEY, CDR2 SVGAGI. Trimming shortened V by 0 bases and J by 5 bases, and 13 bases separated the two germline ends.

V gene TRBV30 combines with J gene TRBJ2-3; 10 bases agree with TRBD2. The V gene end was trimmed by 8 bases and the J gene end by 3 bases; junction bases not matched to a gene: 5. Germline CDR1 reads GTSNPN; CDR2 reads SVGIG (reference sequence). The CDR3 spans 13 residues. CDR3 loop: CARSSGGTDTQYF. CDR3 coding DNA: TGTGCCAGATCTAGCGGGGGTACAGATACGCAGTATTTT.